Described below is a single T cell receptor (beta chain) sequence and its context. At least ten counts were recorded for this clonotype. There is no known antigen for this receptor. No base quality values were provided; no much bigger clone lies one nucleotide off. This sample was included in a study of CD8 T cells in ankylosing spondylitis (dated 2017 in TCRdb). Looking at the study overall: The study profiled T cell receptor beta repertoires in healthy donors and ankylosing spondylitis patients to find disease-linked TCR variants. In total, the full study cohort was made up of approximately 99 healthy donors and about two dozen ankylosing spondylitis patients. Peripheral blood was sampled, and synovial fluid was additionally collected from ankylosing spondylitis patients. Findings and caveats that apply to the study as a whole: Blood from ankylosing spondylitis patients appeared to be characterized by a TCR beta motif composed of 7 to 9 highly homologous amino acid variants. The disease-linked clones showed a CD8+ phenotype and occurred at relatively low frequencies in peripheral blood. According to the report, matched synovial fluid samples from ankylosing spondylitis patients were significantly enriched for the disease-linked clones. Some of the motif variants had been reported before in the synovial fluid and blood of reactive arthritis patients, a finding that suggests common disease-initiation mechanisms.

Sequenced on an Illumina HiSeq 2500. Quantitative 5'-RACE with molecular barcodes was used to prepare TCR beta libraries. Concerning the study's data processing: To identify disease-linked TCR variants, a new computational method was used, one built on a probabilistic model of VDJ rearrangement. TCRdb reanalyzed the raw reads on its own, using fastp at Q25 for trimming and MiXCR for clone calling, and kept in-frame beta chains. Here each entry gathers all rows of one CDR3 protein and keeps the most common genes and DNA. V and J calls and clone size were set by TCRdb, not the authors. The sample table contains approximately 250,000 distinct CDR3 sequences; only one count was recorded for roughly 10% of them. In total, the top ten clones hold 2.6% of the sample. Including the terminal cysteine and phenylalanine, the CDR3 comprises 13 residues. The entry retains the CDR3 DNA only, 39 bases that are in frame from base 1. The CDR1 and CDR2 encoded by the germline V gene are SNHLY and FYNNEI. The germline ends are 8 bases apart after V is trimmed by 5 bases and J by 4 bases.

Source material: blood, either unsorted or a sorted T cell fraction (not recorded which). The receptor comes from a male donor with ankylosing spondylitis or in good health (not recorded which). The receptor chain draws on TRBV2 and TRBJ2-2; no D gene is confidently identified. The DNA is TGTGCCAGCAGTATGGAGTTCACCGGGGAGCTGTTTTTT. This encodes CASSMEFTGELFF.